Following are 23 T cell receptor beta chains from one sample sequenced in a study of blood T cell repertoires in COVID-19. Data came from immunoSEQ multiplex PCR; TCRdb stores just in-frame clones and leaves some out. The sample holds about 300,000 clones; 70% to 90% are singletons and the top ten take under 6%. Sequencing was carried out using PBMCs or T cells enriched from blood (not recorded which). The receptors were gathered from a woman under 40 who had recovered from COVID-19.

The chain couples TRBV24-1 to TRBJ2-7, with TRBD1 matching over 7 bases. Trimming cost V 3 bases and J 7 bases; bases outside gene matches: 2. Looked up from germline, CDR1 is KGHDR and CDR2 is SFDVKD. The CDR3 sequence is 12 residues long. CDR3 in amino acids: CATSDPTGEQYF. The CDR3 DNA is TGTGCCACCAGTGATCCGACAGGGGAGCAGTACTTC.

The CDR3 DNA reads as TGTGCCAGCTCACAAAGAGGAGCGGGGGGTATCACAGATACGCAGTATTTT. Protein product: CASSQRGAGGITDTQYF. The V and J genes are TRBV18 and TRBJ2-3; TRBD2 aligns across 9 bases. This CDR3 has 17 residues. Trimming cost V 4 bases and J 2 bases; bases outside gene matches: 10. The germline V gene has CDR1 KGHSH and CDR2 LQKENI.

The chain recombines TRBV27 with TRBJ2-5; D is ambiguous. V lost 9 bases to trimming and J lost 5 bases, with 22 bases between them. The CDR3 consists of 15 residues. Germline values: CDR1 MNHEY, CDR2 SMNVEV (reference sequence). The CDR3 bases are TGTGCCAGTCCGAGAGTTGACTTTTTGTATGAGACCCAGTACTTC. Translating it yields CASPRVDFLYETQYF.

V is TRBV6-7 and J is TRBJ2-1, with 13 bases fitting TRBD2. TRBV6-7 is identified as an open reading frame with a role that is uncertain. This CDR3 is built from 17 residues. Losses at the gene ends were 2 bases for V and 8 bases for J; bases not matched to a gene: 9. CDR3 region: CASSYTRLAGGGHEQFF. CDR3 DNA: TGTGCCAGCAGTTACACCCGACTAGCGGGGGGCGGGCATGAGCAGTTCTTC.

The V and J genes are TRBV19 and TRBJ1-1; a weak D match, TRBD1 (5 bases). Trimming removed 6 bases at V and 5 bases at J, with 19 bases between. The CDR3 sequence is 15 residues long. Germline assignment: CDR1 LNHDA and CDR2 SQIVND (reference sequence). The CDR3 DNA reads as TGTGCCAGTAGGAGCCGAAGGGGTGGGAAAACTGAAGCTTTCTTT. This codes for CASRSRRGGKTEAFF. The whole variable domain, remainder taken from reference TRBV19 and TRBJ1-1, is DGGITQSPKYLFRKEGQNVTLSCEQNLNHDAMYWYRQDPGQGLRLIYYSQIVNDFQKGDIAEGYSVSREKKESFPLTVTSAQKNPTAFYLCASRSRRGGKTEAFFGQGTRLTVV.

The rearrangement links TRBV15 to TRBJ1-5; D not certain. In germline, CDR1 is LNHNV, CDR2 YYDKDF (reference sequence). The V end was cut by 0 bases, the J end by 2 bases, with 8 bases between. This CDR3 has 15 residues. Here the CDR3 DNA reads TGTGCCACCAGCAGAGATCCCCCGGGCAATCAGCCCCAGCATTTT. It encodes CATSRDPPGNQPQHF.

This clone came up a few times. This same CDR3 is encoded by further DNA sequences in the sample. The chain carries TRBV9 and TRBJ1-5; the D gene is possibly TRBD1 (5 bases). V lost 0 bases and J 4 bases, leaving 5 bases between the germline ends. Germline assignment: CDR1 SGDLS and CDR2 YYNGEE. The CDR3 extends over 13 amino acids. CDR3 loop: CASSVAGNQPQHF. CDR3 bases: TGTGCCAGCAGCGTAGCAGGGAATCAGCCCCAGCATTTT.

The chain carries TRBV5-1 and TRBJ2-2; 16 nucleotides agree with TRBD2. CDR1 SGHRS and CDR2 YFSETQ come from the germline V gene. The V segment lost 0 bases and the J segment 2 bases; nucleotides outside the gene matches: 7. The CDR3 consists of 20 residues. The CDR3 nucleotides are TGCGCCAGCAGCTTGGCTACGGGACTAGCGGGGGGGCCCAACACCGGGGAGCTGTTTTTT. Translation gives CASSLATGLAGGPNTGELFF.

This sequence joins TRBV19 and TRBJ1-3; D possibly corresponds to TRBD1 (6 bases). Germline assignment: CDR1 LNHDA and CDR2 SQIVND (reference sequence). The V end was cut by 7 bases, the J end by 0 bases, with 16 bases between. The CDR3 is 16 amino acids. In DNA, the CDR3 is TGTGCCAGTACAGGAAAACAGGGATACTCTGGAAACACCATATATTTT. Its protein product is CASTGKQGYSGNTIYF. The full variable domain, its missing parts supplied by reference TRBV19 and TRBJ1-3, is DGGITQSPKYLFRKEGQNVTLSCEQNLNHDAMYWYRQDPGQGLRLIYYSQIVNDFQKGDIAEGYSVSREKKESFPLTVTSAQKNPTAFYLCASTGKQGYSGNTIYFGEGSWLTVV.

The rearrangement links TRBV13 to TRBJ1-5; D is unresolved. Germline V gives CDR1 PRHDT, CDR2 FYEKMQ (reference sequence). CDR3 length: 14 amino acids. Deletions cut 5 bases from V and 0 bases from J, with 8 bases between. The CDR3 sequence is CASSPAGSNQPQHF. The CDR3 DNA sequence: TGTGCCAGCAGCCCGGCAGGTAGCAATCAGCCCCAGCATTTT.

CDR3 in amino acids: CASSPTTVNSPLHF. As DNA, the CDR3 is TGTGCCAGCAGCCCGACCACAGTCAATTCACCCCTCCACTTT. This chain links TRBV11-1 with TRBJ1-6; D call uncertain. Trimming removed 5 bases from V and 7 bases from J, with 12 bases in between. CDR1 SGHAT and CDR2 FQDESV come from the germline V gene (reference sequence). The length of the CDR3 is 14 residues.

V gene TRBV19 combines with J gene TRBJ1-3; TRBD1 agrees at 7 bases. The V and J ends lost 4 bases and 1 base, in that order; junction bases with no gene match: 7. The germline gives CDR1 LNHDA, CDR2 SQIVND (reference sequence). This CDR3 has 16 amino acids. The CDR3 DNA follows: TGTGCCAGTAGTAGGGACAGTCTCGGGTCTGGAAACACCATATATTTT. Protein product: CASSRDSLGSGNTIYF.

J is TRBJ1-2 and V is TRBV19; maybe TRBD1 (5 bases). This CDR3 region has 13 residues. The germline V and J ends were trimmed by 6 bases and 8 bases, with 16 bases remaining between them. Per the germline V gene, CDR1 is LNHDA and CDR2 is SQIVND (reference sequence). This CDR3 reads CASSTPGTGGYTF. CDR3 DNA sequence: TGTGCCAGTAGCACCCCCGGGACTGGGGGCTACACCTTC.

The chain has TRBV7-9 and TRBJ2-5; D is possibly TRBD1 (6 bases). Germline V gene data show CDR1 as SEHNR and CDR2 as FQNEAQ (reference sequence). V was pared by 4 bases and J by 1 base, with 16 bases between. This CDR3 comprises 16 residues. CDR3 sequence reads: CASSSFPRDIQETQYF. The CDR3 bases are TGTGCCAGCAGCTCTTTCCCCCGGGACATCCAAGAGACCCAGTACTTC. The whole variable domain, remainder taken from reference TRBV7-9 and TRBJ2-5, is DTGVSQNPRHKITKRGQNVTFRCDPISEHNRLYWYRQTLGQGPEFLTYFQNEAQLEKSRLLSDRFSAERPKGSFSTLEIQRTEQGDSAMYLCASSSFPRDIQETQYFGPGTRLLVL.

The chain combines TRBV30 with TRBJ2-7; 7 bases fit TRBD1. The length of the CDR3 is 15 residues. CDR1 is GTSNPN, CDR2 SVGIG, per germline (reference sequence). V dropped 4 bases and J dropped 2; count of bases not matched to a gene: 11. CDR3 protein: CAWTIEGRGTYEQYF. CDR3 DNA sequence: TGTGCCTGGACCATCGAGGGCAGGGGGACCTACGAGCAGTACTTC. Full variable domain (rest looked up from reference TRBV30 and TRBJ2-7): SQTIHQWPATLVQPVGSPLSLECTVEGTSNPNLYWYRQAAGRGLQLLFYSVGIGQISSEVPQNLSASRPQDRQFILSSKKLLLSDSGFYLCAWTIEGRGTYEQYFGPGTRLTVT.

This clone has a single count. The V and J genes are TRBV7-9 and TRBJ1-2, with D possibly matching TRBD1 (5 bases). Germline loops: CDR1 SEHNR, CDR2 FQNEAQ (reference sequence). The CDR3 has 15 amino acids. Trimming stripped 5 bases from V and 2 bases from J, with 15 bases between. The chain's CDR3 is CASSLGQPGNYGYTF. The CDR3 coding sequence is TGTGCCAGCAGCCTGGGGCAGCCCGGGAACTATGGCTACACCTTC.

V usage is TRBV5-1 and J usage is TRBJ1-2; 10 bases line up with TRBD1. V was clipped by 4 bases and J by 5 bases; unmatched bases: 8. CDR3 length: 15 residues. CDR1 is SGHRS, CDR2 YFSETQ, per germline. CDR3 loop: CASSQRGQGSYGYTF. CDR3 DNA sequence: TGCGCCAGCAGCCAGAGGGGACAGGGGTCTTATGGCTACACCTTC.

This sequence joins TRBV5-1 and TRBJ2-5, with 9 bases lining up with TRBD1. CDR1 and CDR2 (germline): SGHRS, YFSETQ. The CDR3 has 14 residues. Trimming cost V 4 bases and J 4 bases; bases outside gene matches: 5. The CDR3 nucleotides are TGCGCCAGCAGCCCTTGGACAGGGGCAGAGACCCAGTACTTC. Amino acid sequence: CASSPWTGAETQYF.

This rearrangement joins TRBV12-3 or TRBV12-4 to TRBJ1-2; D might be TRBD1 (5 bases). Trimming took 6 bases from V and 10 from J, leaving 12 bases between them. CDR3 length: 11 amino acids. This chain's CDR3 is CASSVGAHYTF. The CDR3 nucleotides are TGTGCCAGCAGCGTAGGGGCCCACTACACCTTC.

CDR3 nucleotides: TGCGCCAGCCAGGACAGGGACACTGAAGCTTTCTTT. It is translated as CASQDRDTEAFF. This chain joins TRBV5-1 and TRBJ1-1, with 8 bases aligning to TRBD1. Germline V gene lookup returns CDR1 SGHRS and CDR2 YFSETQ. The V gene end was trimmed by 7 bases and the J gene end by 3 bases; junction bases not matched to a gene: 2. This CDR3 is 12 amino acids long.

This chain connects TRBV5-1 to TRBJ2-2, with TRBD2 as a possible D gene (6 bases). Trimming left V 4 bases short and J 6 bases short, with 19 bases between. The CDR3 is 16 residues long. CDR1 SGHRS and CDR2 YFSETQ come from the germline V gene. Here the CDR3 reads CASSPAVGGVPGELFF. In DNA form, the CDR3 reads TGCGCCAGCAGCCCAGCGGTGGGGGGAGTTCCCGGGGAGCTGTTTTTT.

This sequence joins TRBV2 and TRBJ1-1; D unresolved. Germline CDR1 and CDR2: SNHLY and FYNNEI. The V gene lost 10 bases and the J gene lost 5 bases, with 8 bases spanning the gap. The CDR3 sequence is 10 residues long. The CDR3 sequence is CAMRGTEAFF. For the CDR3, the DNA is TGTGCCATGCGGGGTACTGAAGCTTTCTTT.

This chain links TRBV7-9 with TRBJ2-2; D is undetermined. This CDR3 region has 14 residues. Deletions cut 0 bases from V and 5 bases from J, with 7 bases between. From germline, CDR1 is SEHNR and CDR2 FQNEAQ (reference sequence). The CDR3 DNA reads as TGTGCCAGCAGCTTAGCTTCTGTAACCGGGGAGCTGTTTTTT. Translated, it gives CASSLASVTGELFF.